This T cell receptor beta chain was observed in a study of Tregs in tolerant kidney transplant recipients. Produced via immunoSEQ multiplex PCR; TCRdb's table is partial and in-frame only. The table records 110,000 or so clones, around 89% of them present only once. Study-level findings and limits: Findings come from small patient numbers and require larger validation.

This clone occurred a few times. Its antigen is not identified. This CDR3 has 12 amino acids. V lost 10 bases, J lost 7 bases, and 16 bases lay in between. Germline CDR1 is SNHLY and CDR2 is FYNNEI. The TCR sequence derives from a human donor who received a combined kidney and bone marrow transplant. The sample was CD4+ T cells from blood, taken before the transplant. This rearrangement joins TRBV2 to TRBJ1-2; the D gene is possibly TRBD1 (6 bases). CDR3 loop: CATHRDRGGYTF. DNA for the CDR3: TGTGCCACCCACAGGGACCGGGGTGGCTACACCTTC. Variable domain in full (rest from reference TRBV2 and TRBJ1-2): EPEVTQTPSHQVTQMGQEVILRCVPISNHLYFYWYRQILGQKVEFLVSFYNNEISEKSEIFDDQFSVERPDGSNFTLKIRSTKLEDSAMYFCATHRDRGGYTFGSGTRLTVV.